Sequencing of this T cell receptor beta chain was carried out in a study of T cells in Graves' hyperthyroidism and ophthalmopathy. Amplification of TCR beta CDR3 regions was performed using RNA transcripts as template. RT-PCR in the first round (using the HTBI primer set) targeted the TCR CDR3. TCRdb analysed the multiplex PCR reads with MiXCR anew, one entry per CDR3 protein. In the table there are some 440,000 distinct CDR3 sequences, roughly 14% of which are singletons. Germline loops: CDR1 ENHRY, CDR2 SYGVKD. The CDR3 sequence is 13 residues long. J lost 6 bases, V lost 6 bases, and 5 bases had no gene match.

Sequencing was done on a sample of blood. The sequence derives from a woman aged 18-29 years with Graves' hyperthyroidism. The chain couples TRBV10-3 to TRBJ1-2; 9 bases align to TRBD1. CDR3 loop: CAIRGRDRDGYTF. CDR3 DNA sequence: TGTGCCATCAGGGGCCGGGACAGGGATGGCTACACCTTC.